The present TCR beta chain was sequenced within a study of kidney transplant recipient with SARS-CoV-2 infection. The sample holds many counts of this clonotype. Each CDR3 protein gets one entry after TCRdb re-called the reads with MiXCR. The profile shows fewer than 250,000 distinct CDR3 sequences, 25% to 30% of them singletons. The V gene end was trimmed by 5 bases and the J gene end by 5 bases; junction bases not matched to a gene: 7. The CDR3 is made up of 15 amino acids. Germline lookup yields CDR1 SGHVS and CDR2 FQNEAQ. This TCR came from a male patient aged 25-45 years who had COVID-19 and was a kidney transplant recipient. A subset of T cells may come from the graft donor. Sequencing was performed on a blood sample, taken at baseline and between days 110 and 120 from a kidney transplant recipient. This chain connects TRBV7-8 to TRBJ1-4; 8 nucleotides align to TRBD1. CDR3 residues: CASSPQTGANEKLFF. In DNA, the CDR3 is TGTGCCAGCAGCCCCCAGACAGGGGCAAATGAAAAACTGTTTTTT.